The 27 T cell receptor beta chains below were found in one sample sequenced in a study of shared clonotypes between healthy human individuals. Clones were sequenced by immunoSEQ multiplex PCR, and TCRdb holds only the in-frame ones, with some missing. This table has fewer than 1.6 million clones, 98% to 99% appearing once. Source material: naive CD4+ T cells sorted from blood. Regarding subset: CD45RA+ positively selected. The receptors derive from a man younger than 40 in good health.

On this clone itself: The same CDR3 arises from other DNA sequences in this sample as well. V gene TRBV18 combines with J gene TRBJ2-1; 11 bases fit TRBD2. The CDR3 contains 15 residues. Losses at the gene ends were 3 bases for V and 5 bases for J; bases not matched to a gene: 3. Germline loops: CDR1 KGHSH, CDR2 LQKENI. The CDR3 here is CASSPLAGGDNEQFF. The CDR3 bases are TGTGCCAGCTCACCCTTAGCGGGAGGGGACAATGAGCAGTTCTTC.

V is TRBV11-2 and J is TRBJ2-5, with 7 bases lining up with TRBD1. This CDR3 spans 16 amino acids. Trimming cost V 2 bases and J 5 bases; bases outside gene matches: 11. CDR1 and CDR2 (germline): SGHAT, FQNNGV. Here the CDR3 reads CASSLTGTVGMETQYF. CDR3 coding DNA: TGTGCCAGCAGCTTAACAGGGACAGTGGGGATGGAGACCCAGTACTTC.

The chain links TRBV5-8 to TRBJ2-2; no firm D call. This CDR3 spans 16 amino acids. Per germline, CDR1 SGHTS and CDR2 YDEGEE. V lost 1 base and J lost 4, with 14 bases in between. This CDR3 is CASSLYQGSGTGELFF. The DNA for the CDR3 is TGTGCCAGCAGCTTGTATCAAGGGTCTGGCACCGGGGAGCTGTTTTTT.

The genes are TRBV11-1 and TRBJ2-2; D not resolved. Trimming took 2 bases from V and 2 from J, leaving 15 bases between them. From germline, CDR1 is SGHAT and CDR2 FQDESV (reference sequence). The CDR3 has 17 amino acids. CDR3 protein: CASSLTWLAGNTGELFF. In DNA, the CDR3 is TGTGCCAGCAGCTTAACGTGGCTGGCAGGAAACACCGGGGAGCTGTTTTTT.

For the CDR3, the DNA is TGTGCCAGCAGCCAAGATCGGGCAGGGGTTCCCGGGGAGCTGTTTTTT. This translates into CASSQDRAGVPGELFF. The rearrangement uses TRBV4-2 and TRBJ2-2; D is perhaps TRBD1 (6 bases). The CDR3 sequence is 16 residues long. Germline CDR1 reads LGHNA; CDR2 reads YNFKEQ. V was pared by 0 bases and J by 6 bases, with 14 bases between.

This sequence joins TRBV4-1 and TRBJ1-4; D gene unclear. The CDR3 runs 14 residues. Per germline, CDR1 MGHRA and CDR2 YSYEKL. The V end lost 3 bases, the J end lost 4 bases, and 9 bases lay between the germline ends. CDR3 in amino acids: CASSHHGLNEKLFF. Written as DNA, the CDR3 is TGCGCCAGCAGCCACCATGGACTTAATGAAAAACTGTTTTTT.

This clone was picked up one time. The V and J genes are TRBV9 and TRBJ2-7; 9 bases match TRBD2. Germline CDR1 reads SGDLS; CDR2 reads YYNGEE. The CDR3 sequence is 19 residues long. The J segment lost 2 bases and the V segment lost 0 bases, leaving 15 bases of the junction unmatched. The CDR3 DNA sequence: TGTGCCAGCAGCGTAGAGTATGGAGGGCTAGCGGGGTTCCCCTACGAGCAGTACTTC. The encoded protein is CASSVEYGGLAGFPYEQYF.

Comments on this clone: Other nucleotide sequences from this sample produce the same CDR3. V is TRBV18 and J is TRBJ2-3; TRBD1 might be the D (5 bases). V was shortened by 2 bases and J by 4 bases, with 7 bases between the two germline ends. CDR1 and CDR2 from the germline V gene are KGHSH and LQKENI. CDR3 size: 13 residues. The CDR3 here is CASSPGASDTQYF. CDR3 sequence (DNA): TGTGCCAGCTCACCAGGGGCGTCAGATACGCAGTATTTT. Together with reference TRBV18 and TRBJ2-3, the CDR3 gives the full variable domain: NAGVMQNPRHLVRRRGQEARLRCSPMKGHSHVYWYRQLPEEGLKFMVYLQKENIIDESGMPKERFSAEFPKEGPSILRIQQVVRGDSAAYFCASSPGASDTQYFGPGTRLTVL.

The chain is built from TRBV11-2 and TRBJ1-2; the D is unclear. Trimming removed 1 base from V and 4 bases from J, with 10 bases in between. Germline lookup yields CDR1 SGHAT and CDR2 FQNNGV. The CDR3 length is 14 residues. CDR3 protein: CASSLGEGGYGYTF. CDR3 bases: TGTGCCAGCAGCTTAGGTGAGGGAGGCTATGGCTACACCTTC.

The chain joins TRBV10-3 to TRBJ2-3, with 13 bases identical to TRBD2. Trimming cost V 4 bases and J 2 bases; bases outside gene matches: 6. The CDR3 length is 17 residues. Germline V gene sequence: CDR1 ENHRY, CDR2 SYGVKD. In DNA, the CDR3 is TGTGCCATCAGTGCCGGACTAGCGGGAGAGTTCACAGATACGCAGTATTTT. Translated: CAISAGLAGEFTDTQYF.

This sequence joins TRBV15 and TRBJ2-2, with D hard to call. The CDR3 spans 15 residues. Trimming cost V 0 bases and J 5 bases, with 10 bases left between them. Germline assignment: CDR1 LNHNV and CDR2 YYDKDF (reference sequence). CDR3 loop: CATSREDLRTGELFF. The CDR3 coding sequence is TGTGCCACCAGCAGAGAGGACCTGAGAACCGGGGAGCTGTTTTTT.

In DNA form, the CDR3 reads TGTGCCAGCAGCTTAAGGCGGGGGGAATCCTACGAGCAGTACTTC. Translated, it gives CASSLRRGESYEQYF. The V call is TRBV7-2, the J call TRBJ2-7; 8 nucleotides match TRBD2. The length of the CDR3 is 15 residues. Germline CDR1 and CDR2: SGHTA and FQGNSA. Trimming removed 2 bases from V and 1 base from J; junction bases left unmatched: 4. The variable domain in full, completed from reference TRBV7-2 and TRBJ2-7, reads GAGVSQSPSNKVTEKGKDVELRCDPISGHTALYWYRQSLGQGLEFLIYFQGNSAPDKSGLPSDRFSAERTGGSVSTLTIQRTQQEDSAVYLCASSLRRGESYEQYFGPGTRLTVT.

This clone was detected only once. V and J are TRBV7-9 and TRBJ2-4; D is unresolved. Deletions cut 7 bases from V and 5 bases from J, with 21 bases between. The CDR3 totals 16 residues. CDR1 is SEHNR, CDR2 FQNEAQ, per germline (reference sequence). As DNA, the CDR3 is TGTGCCAGCACCCCAGTTATCATAAATGGGGAAAACATTCAGTACTTC. This sequence encodes CASTPVIINGENIQYF. The entire variable domain, with the rest obtained from reference TRBV7-9 and TRBJ2-4, is as follows: DTGVSQNPRHKITKRGQNVTFRCDPISEHNRLYWYRQTLGQGPEFLTYFQNEAQLEKSRLLSDRFSAERPKGSFSTLEIQRTEQGDSAMYLCASTPVIINGENIQYFGAGTRLSVL.

V and J are TRBV20-1 and TRBJ1-2; no clear D gene. CDR3 length equals 10 residues. Germline V CDR1 and CDR2: DFQATT, SNEGSKA (reference sequence). V was pared by 1 base and J by 8 bases, with 5 bases between. The CDR3 DNA reads TGCAGTGCTAGAGTGGGCGGCTACACCTTC. It specifies CSARVGGYTF.

The chain is built from TRBV27 and TRBJ2-2, with 9 nucleotides matching TRBD2. V was pared by 6 bases and J by 3 bases, with 5 bases of the junction left unmatched. CDR3 length: 15 residues. Germline lookup yields CDR1 MNHEY and CDR2 SMNVEV (reference sequence). CDR3 nucleotide sequence: TGTGCCAGCAGCCCAGGACTAGCGCACACCGGGGAGCTGTTTTTT. Amino acid sequence: CASSPGLAHTGELFF.

The rearrangement uses TRBV5-6 and TRBJ2-3, with 7 bases fitting TRBD1. V was pared by 1 base and J by 14 bases, with 10 bases of the junction left unmatched. CDR3 length: 13 residues. Per the germline V gene, CDR1 is SGHDT and CDR2 is YYEEEE. DNA for the CDR3: TGTGCCAGCAGCTTGCATGCAGGACAGGAACCGTATTTT. Translating gives CASSLHAGQEPYF.

The chain combines TRBV9 with TRBJ2-1; a possible D gene is TRBD1 (6 bases). The V gene's germline CDR1 is SGDLS and CDR2 YYNGEE. The V end lost 0 bases, the J end lost 7 bases, and 17 bases lay between the germline ends. The length of the CDR3 is 16 residues. CDR3 amino acids: CASSVGGPDVQNEQFF. As DNA, the CDR3 is TGTGCCAGCAGCGTAGGGGGGCCAGACGTTCAGAATGAGCAGTTCTTC. Complete variable domain (other parts from reference TRBV9 and TRBJ2-1): DSGVTQTPKHLITATGQRVTLRCSPRSGDLSVYWYQQSLDQGLQFLIQYYNGEERAKGNILERFSAQQFPDLHSELNLSSLELGDSALYFCASSVGGPDVQNEQFFGPGTRLTVL.

V gene TRBV30 combines with J gene TRBJ1-5; 9 positions agree with TRBD1. The CDR3 spans 14 residues. CDR1 GTSNPN and CDR2 SVGIG come from the germline V gene (reference sequence). V was clipped by 3 bases and J by 1 base; unmatched bases: 1. CDR3 DNA: TGTGCCTGGAGACAGGGGGCGAGCAATCAGCCCCAGCATTTT. Protein product: CAWRQGASNQPQHF.

The V gene is TRBV2, the J gene TRBJ2-5; D is uncertain. The CDR3 has 12 residues. V shed 5 bases and J shed 5 bases, with 9 bases lying between them. CDR1 and CDR2 (germline): SNHLY, FYNNEI. The CDR3 region has the DNA TGTGCCAGCAGTCCAGGATGGGAGACCCAGTACTTC. Translated: CASSPGWETQYF.

This chain joins TRBV4-2 and TRBJ2-3, with D unresolved. With 2 bases removed from V and 6 bases from J, the gap between germline ends came to 15 bases. Germline V gene data show CDR1 as LGHNA and CDR2 as YNFKEQ. The CDR3 sequence is 15 residues long. The CDR3: CASSQQPKPMDTQYF. The CDR3 region has the DNA TGTGCCAGCAGCCAACAACCGAAACCAATGGATACGCAGTATTTT.

This clone was observed once. The rearrangement links TRBV29-1 to TRBJ1-1; 7 nucleotides line up with TRBD1. The V segment lost 7 bases and the J segment 0 bases; nucleotides outside the gene matches: 5. Per the germline V gene, CDR1 is SQVTM and CDR2 is ANQGSEA. The CDR3 spans 13 residues. The CDR3 sequence is CSASGQVNTEAFF. CDR3 DNA sequence: TGCAGCGCCTCAGGACAGGTGAACACTGAAGCTTTCTTT.

As for this clone: Different DNA sequences within this sample yield the same CDR3. The DNA of the CDR3 is TGTGCCAGCTCACCAACCGGATCGGAGACCCAGTACTTC. Its protein product is CASSPTGSETQYF. The chain combines TRBV18 with TRBJ2-5; D gene unclear. The CDR3 has 13 residues. Trimming took off 2 bases at V and 5 bases at J, with 9 bases between the two ends. From germline, CDR1 is KGHSH and CDR2 LQKENI.

This clone appeared once. The chain joins TRBV5-1 to TRBJ2-1, with TRBD2 matching 9 bases. The CDR3 length is 15 residues. Losses at the gene ends were 7 bases for V and 3 bases for J; bases not matched to a gene: 8. Germline V gene data show CDR1 as SGHRS and CDR2 as YFSETQ. CDR3 amino acids: CASDSGRARYNEQFF. The CDR3 DNA reads as TGCGCCAGCGATAGCGGGAGAGCTCGCTACAATGAGCAGTTCTTC.

This clone has only one observation. This chain connects TRBV7-9 to TRBJ2-7, with D perhaps matching TRBD2 (5 bases). Per the germline V gene, CDR1 is SEHNR and CDR2 is FQNEAQ (reference sequence). The CDR3 has 15 residues. Trimming took off 4 bases at V and 0 bases at J, with 13 bases between the two ends. The CDR3 nucleotides are TGTGCCAGCAGCTCAAGCGGTTCTAACTCCTACGAGCAGTACTTC. Its protein is CASSSSGSNSYEQYF.

The rearrangement uses TRBV27 and TRBJ2-6; D is undetermined. V gave up 4 bases and J gave up 1 base, with 8 bases separating them. The CDR3 is 15 amino acids. Looked up from germline, CDR1 is MNHEY and CDR2 is SMNVEV (reference sequence). Here the CDR3 DNA reads TGTGCCAGCAGTTCAACGAGATCTGGGGCCAACGTCCTGACTTTC. Translation gives CASSSTRSGANVLTF.

This chain links TRBV2 with TRBJ1-4, with D perhaps TRBD1 (5 bases). V lost 7 bases, J lost 8 bases, and 23 bases lay in between. The length of the CDR3 is 16 residues. Germline assignment: CDR1 SNHLY and CDR2 FYNNEI. The CDR3 loop is CASIPWDRDGQEKLFF. The DNA of the CDR3 is TGTGCCAGCATCCCTTGGGACCGGGACGGCCAAGAAAAACTGTTTTTT.

The chain links TRBV5-1 to TRBJ2-3; tentatively, D is TRBD2 (5 bases). CDR1 and CDR2 from the germline V gene are SGHRS and YFSETQ. Trimming took off 3 bases at V and 6 bases at J, with 20 bases between the two ends. This CDR3 is built from 16 residues. In DNA form, the CDR3 reads TGCGCCAGCAGCTCAATGGGGAGATCGGAGTGGGATACGCAGTATTTT. Protein product: CASSSMGRSEWDTQYF.